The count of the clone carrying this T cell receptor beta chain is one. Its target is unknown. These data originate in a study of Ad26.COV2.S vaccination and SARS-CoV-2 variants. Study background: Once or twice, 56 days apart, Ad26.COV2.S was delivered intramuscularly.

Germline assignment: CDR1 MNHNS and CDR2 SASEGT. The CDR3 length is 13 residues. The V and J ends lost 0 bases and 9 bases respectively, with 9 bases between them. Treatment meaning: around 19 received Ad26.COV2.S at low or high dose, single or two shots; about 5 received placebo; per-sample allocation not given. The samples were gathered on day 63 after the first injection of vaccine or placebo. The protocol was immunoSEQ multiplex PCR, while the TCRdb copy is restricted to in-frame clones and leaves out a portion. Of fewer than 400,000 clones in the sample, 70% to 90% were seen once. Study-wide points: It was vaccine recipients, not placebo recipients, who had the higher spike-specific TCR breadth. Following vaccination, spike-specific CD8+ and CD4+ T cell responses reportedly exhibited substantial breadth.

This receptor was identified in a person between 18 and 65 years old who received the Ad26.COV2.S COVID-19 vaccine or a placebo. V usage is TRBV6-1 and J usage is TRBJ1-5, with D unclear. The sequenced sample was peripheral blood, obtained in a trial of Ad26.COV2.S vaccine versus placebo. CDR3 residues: CASSEALAGPQHF. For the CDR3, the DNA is TGTGCCAGCAGTGAAGCGCTAGCAGGGCCCCAGCATTTT.